A single sample is the source of the 22 T cell receptor beta chains below, sequenced in a study of beta chain features in type 1 diabetes. General study results and limits: Type 1 diabetes patients had moderately but significantly shorter TCRB CDR3s in all four CD4+ subsets.

What was sequenced were expressed TCRB transcripts, since all of the isolated RNA had been reverse transcribed. Method: immunoSEQ multiplex PCR; TCRdb's copy keeps in-frame clones and lacks some. The data hold about 280,000 clones, with 15% observed a single time. Their antigens remain unidentified. Sequencing was carried out using naive CD4+ T cells from blood. All receptors derive from a man in his late teens or twenties with type 1 diabetes.

The rearrangement uses TRBV28 and TRBJ2-2; a weak D match, TRBD2 (6 bases). Germline V gene sequence: CDR1 MDHEN, CDR2 SYDVKM. Trimming pared 1 base from V and 6 bases from J, leaving 15 bases between. This CDR3 has 16 residues. The CDR3 loop reads CASSLYSGSDSGELFF. CDR3 in DNA: TGTGCCAGCAGTTTATACAGCGGGTCAGATTCCGGGGAGCTGTTTTTT.

The V gene is TRBV14, the J gene TRBJ1-2, with D maybe TRBD1 (5 bases). The CDR3 runs 16 residues. Germline assignment: CDR1 SGHDN and CDR2 FVKESK. V lost 1 base, J lost 0 bases, and 12 bases lay in between. CDR3 protein: CASSQGDRQTNYGYTF. Written as DNA, the CDR3 is TGTGCCAGCAGCCAAGGAGACAGACAAACTAACTATGGCTACACCTTC.

V is TRBV18 and J is TRBJ2-7; the match to TRBD1 covers 8 bases. Germline V gives CDR1 KGHSH, CDR2 LQKENI. CDR3 length equals 15 residues. Germline trimming cut 4 bases from V and 6 bases from J; bases unmatched to any gene: 11. Here the CDR3 DNA reads TGTGCCAGCTCACGACCAGGGACAGGTTGGCTCGAGCAGTACTTC. Protein product: CASSRPGTGWLEQYF.

The J gene is TRBJ2-1, the V gene TRBV15, with 8 nucleotides matching TRBD1. Per the germline V gene, CDR1 is LNHNV and CDR2 is YYDKDF (reference sequence). V was pared by 1 base and J by 8 bases, with 10 bases of the junction left unmatched. The CDR3 totals 16 residues. The CDR3 DNA is TGTGCCACCAGCAGAGCGTACGTAGCAGGGGGCGATGAGCAGTTCTTC. It codes for CATSRAYVAGGDEQFF. Complete variable domain (other parts from reference TRBV15 and TRBJ2-1): DAMVIQNPRYQVTQFGKPVTLSCSQTLNHNVMYWYQQKSSQAPKLLFHYYDKDFNNEADTPDNFQSRRPNTSFCFLDIRSPGLGDTAMYLCATSRAYVAGGDEQFFGPGTRLTVL.

This chain connects TRBV30 to TRBJ1-5; no clear D gene. The CDR3 is 16 amino acids. Per germline, CDR1 GTSNPN and CDR2 SVGIG (reference sequence). V was clipped by 1 base and J by 4 bases, with 17 bases between them. The CDR3 is CAWSGAGVVPNQPQHF. In DNA, the CDR3 is TGTGCCTGGAGTGGTGCAGGCGTCGTACCTAATCAGCCCCAGCATTTT.

This sequence joins TRBV7-2 and TRBJ1-4; D is possibly TRBD1 (6 bases). Trimming shortened V by 5 bases and J by 6 bases, and 19 bases separated the two germline ends. This CDR3 comprises 16 residues. Germline CDR1 and CDR2: SGHTA and FQGNSA. The CDR3 protein is CASSPLQGRIYEKLFF. CDR3 sequence (DNA): TGTGCCAGCAGCCCGTTACAGGGACGAATCTATGAAAAACTGTTTTTT. The full variable domain, its missing parts supplied by reference TRBV7-2 and TRBJ1-4, is GAGVSQSPSNKVTEKGKDVELRCDPISGHTALYWYRQSLGQGLEFLIYFQGNSAPDKSGLPSDRFSAERTGGSVSTLTIQRTQQEDSAVYLCASSPLQGRIYEKLFFGSGTQLSVL.

CDR3 in DNA: TGTGCCAGCAGCCCGCGGACAGGGAGCTCCTACAATGAGCAGTTCTTC. This codes for CASSPRTGSSYNEQFF. This sequence joins TRBV11-2 and TRBJ2-1, with 8 bases lining up with TRBD1. V was clipped by 5 bases and J by 0 bases; unmatched bases: 6. The CDR3 contains 16 residues. Germline V lookup: CDR1 SGHAT, CDR2 FQNNGV.

This chain connects TRBV7-2 to TRBJ2-7; 7 positions agree with TRBD2. The CDR3 contains 15 residues. The V and J ends lost 1 base and 5 bases, in that order; junction bases with no gene match: 8. The germline gives CDR1 SGHTA, CDR2 FQGNSA. CDR3 residues: CASSLEGTISHEQYF. The CDR3 region has the DNA TGTGCCAGCAGCTTAGAAGGGACTATTAGCCACGAGCAGTACTTC.

The chain uses TRBV19 and TRBJ1-5; 9 nucleotides line up with TRBD1. Germline CDR1 is LNHDA and CDR2 is SQIVND (reference sequence). The V segment lost 7 bases and the J segment 2 bases; nucleotides outside the gene matches: 9. This CDR3 has 16 residues. This chain's CDR3 is CASTQTGGARNQPQHF. CDR3 bases: TGTGCCAGTACCCAGACAGGGGGGGCTCGCAATCAGCCCCAGCATTTT.

This clone has a handful of counts. V is TRBV5-1 and J is TRBJ2-1; 7 bases align to TRBD1. V lost 0 bases to trimming and J lost 7 bases; unmatched junction nucleotides: 10. The CDR3 extends over 16 amino acids. Per germline, CDR1 SGHRS and CDR2 YFSETQ. CDR3 region: CASSLARVGRGNEQFF. CDR3 bases: TGCGCCAGCAGCTTGGCACGCGTCGGCAGGGGGAATGAGCAGTTCTTC. Full variable domain (remainder filled in from reference TRBV5-1 and TRBJ2-1): KAGVTQTPRYLIKTRGQQVTLSCSPISGHRSVSWYQQTPGQGLQFLFEYFSETQRNKGNFPGRFSGRQFSNSRSEMNVSTLELGDSALYLCASSLARVGRGNEQFFGPGTRLTVL.

This clone was observed a few times. The gene calls are TRBV6-5 and TRBJ2-3; 8 bases are a match to TRBD1. The CDR3 runs to 15 residues. Trimming removed 4 bases from V and 2 bases from J; junction bases left unmatched: 5. The V gene's germline CDR1 is MNHEY and CDR2 SVGAGI. In DNA form, the CDR3 reads TGTGCCAGCAGTTCATCGGACAGGGTCACAGATACGCAGTATTTT. Its translation: CASSSSDRVTDTQYF.

The chain carries TRBV5-1 and TRBJ2-7; 11 bases are a match to TRBD1. Germline V CDR1 and CDR2: SGHRS, YFSETQ. J lost 4 bases, V lost 4 bases, and 4 bases had no gene match. CDR3 length equals 14 residues. The CDR3 coding sequence is TGCGCCAGCAGCGGGGACAGGGGGGATTACGAGCAGTACTTC. Protein: CASSGDRGDYEQYF.

This chain connects TRBV5-5 to TRBJ2-5; 8 positions match TRBD1. The V gene's germline CDR1 is SGHKS and CDR2 YYEKEE (reference sequence). V shed 0 bases and J 7 bases; nucleotides not matched to a gene: 11. CDR3 size: 16 residues. This chain's CDR3 is CASSLAGQGRRVTQYF. For the CDR3, the DNA is TGTGCCAGCAGCTTGGCCGGACAGGGAAGGAGGGTGACCCAGTACTTC.

This sequence joins TRBV11-2 and TRBJ2-6, with D possibly TRBD1 on 6 matching bases. The length of the CDR3 is 16 residues. The V gene's germline CDR1 is SGHAT and CDR2 FQNNGV. The ends were cut back, 8 bases at V and 0 bases at J, with 14 bases in the middle. CDR3 residues: CASGRGVVSGANVLTF. The CDR3 region has the DNA TGTGCCAGCGGCAGGGGAGTGGTCTCTGGGGCCAACGTCCTGACTTTC.

The chain is built from TRBV5-1 and TRBJ2-7, with TRBD2 as a possible D gene (5 bases). The CDR3 extends over 16 amino acids. Germline V gene data show CDR1 as SGHRS and CDR2 as YFSETQ. Trimming took off 0 bases at V and 3 bases at J, with 16 bases between the two ends. CDR3: CASSLGGPPPIYEQYF. Here the CDR3 DNA reads TGCGCCAGCAGCTTGGGAGGGCCGCCCCCCATCTACGAGCAGTACTTC.

This clone turned up a few times. The rearrangement links TRBV28 to TRBJ1-2; no clear D gene. CDR1 is MDHEN, CDR2 SYDVKM, per germline. The V gene lost 5 bases and the J gene lost 7 bases, with 11 bases spanning the gap. CDR3 size: 12 residues. CDR3 coding DNA: TGTGCCAGCAGTCTTAGTTCCGCTGGCTACACCTTC. Amino acid sequence: CASSLSSAGYTF.

This clone was observed a handful of times. This chain links TRBV6-1 with TRBJ1-5; no clear D. This CDR3 has 16 residues. Trimming left V 2 bases short and J 2 bases short, with 13 bases between. Germline assignment: CDR1 MNHNS and CDR2 SASEGT. The CDR3 reads CASSESGLYGNQPQHF. In DNA, the CDR3 is TGTGCCAGCAGTGAAAGTGGACTTTATGGCAATCAGCCCCAGCATTTT.

V is TRBV5-4 and J is TRBJ2-7; D might be TRBD1 (6 bases). Germline CDR1 reads SGHNT; CDR2 reads YYREEE (reference sequence). V was cut by 0 bases and J by 4 bases, with 11 bases left in between. The CDR3 contains 14 residues. CDR3 DNA sequence: TGTGCCAGCAGCTTGGTGGGACACAGTTACGAGCAGTACTTC. Protein: CASSLVGHSYEQYF.

V and J are TRBV5-1 and TRBJ2-3; D not certain. V was clipped by 0 bases and J by 0 bases, with 5 bases between them. Germline V lookup: CDR1 SGHRS, CDR2 YFSETQ. The CDR3 runs to 14 residues. In nucleotides, the CDR3 is TGCGCCAGCAGCTTGGATCCTAGCACAGATACGCAGTATTTT. It codes for CASSLDPSTDTQYF. Looking up the rest from reference TRBV5-1 and TRBJ2-3 gives the full variable domain: KAGVTQTPRYLIKTRGQQVTLSCSPISGHRSVSWYQQTPGQGLQFLFEYFSETQRNKGNFPGRFSGRQFSNSRSEMNVSTLELGDSALYLCASSLDPSTDTQYFGPGTRLTVL.

V gene TRBV5-1 combines with J gene TRBJ2-1; D may be TRBD1 (6 bases). Germline loops: CDR1 SGHRS, CDR2 YFSETQ. The CDR3 runs 15 residues. V was trimmed by 0 bases and J by 6 bases, leaving 13 bases between them. CDR3 sequence reads: CASSLEGESRNEQFF. In DNA, the CDR3 is TGCGCCAGCAGCTTGGAGGGGGAATCGCGCAATGAGCAGTTCTTC.

CDR3: CASSLGGIGYGYTF. The CDR3 region has the DNA TGTGCCAGCAGCTTAGGCGGGATTGGCTATGGCTACACCTTC. J is TRBJ1-2 and V is TRBV7-2; no clear D. The CDR3 is 14 amino acids. The V gene lost 1 base and the J gene lost 4 bases, with 10 bases spanning the gap. Germline V gene lookup returns CDR1 SGHTA and CDR2 FQGNSA.

The chain links TRBV6-5 to TRBJ2-2; the D gene is possibly TRBD2 (5 bases). V shed 5 bases and J shed 0 bases, with 10 bases lying between them. The CDR3 loop spans 15 amino acids. Germline lookup yields CDR1 MNHEY and CDR2 SVGAGI. This CDR3 is CASSRSGANTGELFF. DNA of the CDR3: TGTGCCAGCAGTAGGAGCGGCGCGAACACCGGGGAGCTGTTTTTT.